This TCR beta chain was documented in a study of PD-L1 blockade in urothelial cancer. CDR3 length: 16 amino acids. Trimming removed 4 bases at V and 10 bases at J, with 24 bases between. Germline CDR1 reads SGHRS; CDR2 reads YFSETQ. Assay: immunoSEQ multiplex PCR; the TCRdb copy retains only in-frame clones and omits some. Of tens of thousands of clones in the sample, 75% to 90% were seen once. This sample's time point: pretreatment peripheral blood. Patients each gave 1 to 8 samples, pretreatment and on-treatment. The starting material was PBMCs, obtained around atezolizumab (anti-PD-L1) treatment. V usage is TRBV5-1 and J usage is TRBJ2-1; D is perhaps TRBD1 (6 bases). The receptor comes from a man between 65 and 85 years old with urothelial cancer. Here the CDR3 reads CASSVAGDKRVQEQFF. For the CDR3, the DNA is TGCGCCAGCAGCGTTGCCGGGGACAAGAGAGTACAGGAGCAGTTCTTC.